Listed below are T cell receptor beta chains from one sample, sequenced in a study of blood T cell repertoires in COVID-19. Only in-frame clones appear in the TCRdb table, and some are missing; sequencing was by immunoSEQ multiplex PCR. Among about 280,000 clones, around 90% were seen once, and the ten largest hold 0.94%. Source material: peripheral blood. These receptors all stem from a woman in her forties who had recovered from COVID-19. Both conserved end residues are part of each CDR3. D genes are given only for firm matches. Some rows mark clone size as missing; the rest say once, few, many or name a class of expanded clone.

D gene,V gene,clone size,J gene,CDR3 DNA,CDR3 protein
.,TRBV9,.,TRBJ2-1,TGTGCCAGCAGCGGAACAGTATACAATGAGCAGTTCTTC,CASSGTVYNEQFF
TRBD1,TRBV5-1,few,TRBJ1-5,TGCGCCAGCAGCCTGGGACAGGGGGTGAAGGAGCCCCAGCATTTT,CASSLGQGVKEPQHF
.,TRBV12-3/TRBV12-4,.,TRBJ2-7,TGTGCCAGCAGCACCCCCTCTAGTATCGAGCAGTACTTC,CASSTPSSIEQYF
.,TRBV4-1,few,TRBJ2-7,TGCGCCAGCAGCCAAGACATTACTAGCTCATCGGTCTACGAGCAGTACTTC,CASSQDITSSSVYEQYF
TRBD2,TRBV5-1,.,TRBJ2-5,TGCGCCAGCAGACTAGCGGGAGGGGTAGGGGAGACCCAGTACTTC,CASRLAGGVGETQYF
.,TRBV6-5,.,TRBJ2-7,TGTGCCAGCAAGGCGGGCGGTTACTCCTACGAGCAGTACTTC,CASKAGGYSYEQYF
.,TRBV29-1,.,TRBJ2-7,TGCAGCGTTGTTGTCAGTTCCTACGAGCAGTACTTC,CSVVVSSYEQYF
.,TRBV6-5,.,TRBJ2-1,TGTGCCAGCAGCCCAACCGGGAGCTCCTACAATGAGCAGTTCTTC,CASSPTGSSYNEQFF
TRBD2,TRBV3-1/TRBV3-2,.,TRBJ2-7,TGTGCCAGCAGCCAAGTTTCAGCGGGAGCCTACGAGCAGTACTTC,CASSQVSAGAYEQYF
TRBD2,TRBV20-1,.,TRBJ2-1,TGCAGTGCTAGTGGGGCGGCTAGCGGGGACAATGAGCAGTTCTTC,CSASGAASGDNEQFF
TRBD2,TRBV18,.,TRBJ2-1,TGTGCCAGCTCACCACGATCTAGCGGTTTTAGCTCCTACAATGAGCAGTTCTTC,CASSPRSSGFSSYNEQFF
.,TRBV28,.,TRBJ1-6,TGTGCCAGCAGTTCCCCAGGGACGGCGGGGGGTTCACCCCTCCACTTT,CASSSPGTAGGSPLHF
TRBD2,TRBV3-1/TRBV3-2,.,TRBJ2-3,TGTGCCAGCAGCCTGGGACTAGCGGGAGAGCTGGATACGCAGTATTTT,CASSLGLAGELDTQYF
.,TRBV28,.,TRBJ2-1,TGTGCCAGCAGCCCCGGGAGCGCGAGCTCCTACAATGAGCAGTTCTTC,CASSPGSASSYNEQFF
TRBD1,TRBV12-3/TRBV12-4,.,TRBJ2-7,TGTGCCAGCAGCCTGGGACAGGTCTACGAGCAGTACTTC,CASSLGQVYEQYF
.,TRBV11-3,few,TRBJ2-3,TGTGCCAGCAGCTTAGGTAACGGCGGATTCACAGATACGCAGTATTTT,CASSLGNGGFTDTQYF
TRBD2,TRBV27,.,TRBJ2-3,TGTGCCAGCAGTCCTTTCCCCCCGACTAGCGGTGTCACAGATACGCAGTATTTT,CASSPFPPTSGVTDTQYF
TRBD2,TRBV20-1,.,TRBJ2-1,TGCAGTGCTAGTTCTAGCGGACTCTCCTACAATGAGCAGTTCTTC,CSASSSGLSYNEQFF
.,TRBV3-1/TRBV3-2,.,TRBJ2-7,TGTGCCAGCAGCGGCAGGGCCCCCTACGAGCAGTACTTC,CASSGRAPYEQYF
TRBD2,TRBV4-2,.,TRBJ2-7,TGTGCCAGCAGCCAAGAGGGCCGGACTAGCGGAACCGAGCAGTACTTC,CASSQEGRTSGTEQYF
TRBD2,TRBV30,.,TRBJ2-5,TGTGCCTGGAGTGCCTATCGGGCGGGGGGACCGCTCGGGGCCCAGTACTTC,CAWSAYRAGGPLGAQYF
TRBD1,TRBV19,.,TRBJ2-7,TGTGCCAGTAGTCGACAGGGTTGGAGCGAGCAGTACTTC,CASSRQGWSEQYF
.,TRBV19,.,TRBJ1-2,TGTGCCAGTAGTATAGAGCCAATGGGGGCGGCTAACTATGGCTACACCTTC,CASSIEPMGAANYGYTF
TRBD2,TRBV9,.,TRBJ2-3,TGTGCCAGCAGCGTAGCCAAGCGGGAGTCGACAGATACGCAGTATTTT,CASSVAKRESTDTQYF
TRBD2,TRBV27,.,TRBJ2-1,TGTGCCAGCAGCGCAAGCGGGAGCTCCTACAATGAGCAGTTCTTC,CASSASGSSYNEQFF
.,TRBV5-1,.,TRBJ1-1,TGCGCCAGCAGCTCCCAGCACCCGTCGGGCACTGAAGCTTTCTTT,CASSSQHPSGTEAFF
TRBD2,TRBV28,.,TRBJ2-7,TGTGCCAGCAGTTTTAGGACTAGCGGGTTCCCCTACGAGCAGTACTTC,CASSFRTSGFPYEQYF
TRBD2,TRBV4-1,.,TRBJ2-2,TGCGCCAGCAGCCAGAGTCGGGAGGGATCCGGGGAGCTGTTTTTT,CASSQSREGSGELFF